The 20 T cell receptor beta chains below come from one sample, sequenced in a study of T cell repertoires in cytomegalovirus infection. The antigens for these receptors are not known. TCRdb independently ran MiXCR on the reads; one entry per CDR3 protein. In the table there are a few hundred thousand distinct CDR3 sequences, about 40% of which are singletons. Sequencing used cultured PBMCs, obtained from culture after CMV antigen stimulation. These receptors originate from a human donor in good health (CMV status not recorded). Some clones in this sample may be carry-over from other donors' samples.

Only one count was recorded for this clonotype. The chain has TRBV4-1 and TRBJ1-4, with D possibly matching TRBD1 (6 bases). The CDR3 is 14 amino acids. V was clipped by 4 bases and J by 7 bases, with 13 bases between them. Germline values: CDR1 MGHRA, CDR2 YSYEKL. CDR3 in DNA: TGCGCCAGCAGCCCGGGGGCCAGGGGTGAAAAACTGTTTTTT. This codes for CASSPGARGEKLFF.

The V gene is TRBV7-2, the J gene TRBJ2-2; 8 bases map to TRBD2. V gave up 5 bases and J gave up 5 bases; unmatched junction bases: 7. Per germline, CDR1 SGHTA and CDR2 FQGNSA. The CDR3 extends over 15 amino acids. CDR3 sequence (DNA): TGTGCCAGCAGCACGAGGACTAGCCTAACCGGGGAGCTGTTTTTT. It yields the protein CASSTRTSLTGELFF.

This clonotype was found once. The gene calls are TRBV7-2 and TRBJ2-5; 13 nucleotides line up with TRBD2. V shed 4 bases and J 5 bases; nucleotides not matched to a gene: 7. The germline gives CDR1 SGHTA, CDR2 FQGNSA. The CDR3 runs to 16 residues. This CDR3 is CASSSWTSGSLETQYF. CDR3 in DNA: TGTGCCAGCAGCTCATGGACTAGCGGGAGCTTGGAGACCCAGTACTTC.

In DNA form, the CDR3 reads TGCGCCAGCAGCTTCTTGGAGACCTACGAGCAGTACTTC. Residues: CASSFLETYEQYF. This chain links TRBV5-1 with TRBJ2-7, with D unclear. Germline loops: CDR1 SGHRS, CDR2 YFSETQ. The V end was cut by 2 bases, the J end by 2 bases, with 8 bases between. CDR3 length equals 13 residues.

The chain is built from TRBV7-6 and TRBJ2-3; possibly TRBD2 for D (5 bases). In germline, CDR1 is SGHVS, CDR2 FNYEAQ. Trimming stripped 5 bases from V and 0 bases from J, with 12 bases between. This CDR3 contains 15 residues. The CDR3 region has the DNA TGTGCCAGCAGCCCCAAGCGGAGGAGCACAGATACGCAGTATTTT. The encoded protein is CASSPKRRSTDTQYF.

Only a few counts were recorded for this clonotype. This chain connects TRBV7-8 to TRBJ2-7; no firm D call. CDR3 length: 15 residues. V was shortened by 1 base and J by 2 bases, with 12 bases between the two germline ends. Germline loops: CDR1 SGHVS, CDR2 FQNEAQ. The CDR3 sequence: CASSLGAVGPYEQYF. Written as DNA, the CDR3 is TGTGCCAGCAGCTTAGGGGCAGTGGGCCCCTACGAGCAGTACTTC.

Note on this clonotype: This could be a read error, since a much larger clone is one nucleotide away. V is TRBV7-2 and J is TRBJ2-7, with unresolved D. The CDR3 consists of 12 residues. Germline assignment: CDR1 SGHTA and CDR2 FQGNSA. Between the trimmed V and J ends, which lost 2 bases and 3 bases, there was a span of 5 bases. CDR3 sequence reads: CASSLSHYEQYF. CDR3 nucleotide sequence: TGTGCCAGCAGCTTATCCCACTACGAGCAGTACTTC.

The genes are TRBV19 and TRBJ2-7; 12 nucleotides agree with TRBD2. J was trimmed by 2 bases and V by 3 bases; bases with no gene match: 5. Germline-derived CDR1 and CDR2 are LNHDA and SQIVND (reference sequence). There are 16 residues in the CDR3. CDR3 protein: CASSMRLAGVAYEQYF. The CDR3 DNA sequence: TGTGCCAGTAGTATGCGACTAGCGGGAGTCGCCTACGAGCAGTACTTC.

Only a few counts were recorded for this clonotype. Here the CDR3 DNA reads TGTGCCAGCAGCAAAACTTGGGGGGGAGTGGAGACCCAGTACTTC. Its protein is CASSKTWGGVETQYF. The rearrangement links TRBV6-8 to TRBJ2-5, with 7 bases fitting TRBD2. With V trimmed by 6 bases and J by 5 bases, 12 bases remained unmatched. Per the germline V gene, CDR1 is MNHGY and CDR2 is SAAAGT. CDR3 length equals 15 residues.

This clonotype was detected ten times or more. V and J are TRBV7-8 and TRBJ2-7; unclear D gene. Per germline, CDR1 SGHVS and CDR2 FQNEAQ. Deletions cut 2 bases from V and 0 bases from J, with 11 bases between. CDR3 size: 15 residues. The DNA of the CDR3 is TGTGCCAGCAGCTTACTTTGGGGTCCCTCCTACGAGCAGTACTTC. Its translation: CASSLLWGPSYEQYF.

The CDR3, as DNA: TGTGCCACCAGCAAGAAAGCGAGGGACAATGAGCAGTTCTTC. Amino acid sequence: CATSKKARDNEQFF. This chain joins TRBV15 and TRBJ2-1; TRBD2 might be the D (5 bases). Germline V CDR1 and CDR2: LNHNV, YYDKDF (reference sequence). The CDR3 covers 14 residues. Trimming pared 4 bases from V and 5 bases from J, leaving 12 bases between.

This sequence joins TRBV6-1 and TRBJ1-1, with unresolved D. This CDR3 is built from 13 residues. V dropped 2 bases and J dropped 11 bases, with 15 bases sitting between them. Germline loops: CDR1 MNHNS, CDR2 SASEGT. The CDR3 bases are TGTGCCAGCAGTGAACCTATAGCGGAAAACGCTTTCTTT. It encodes CASSEPIAENAFF.

The J gene is TRBJ2-1, the V gene TRBV12-3 or TRBV12-4; 11 bases agree with TRBD2. Unmatched junction bases numbered 6, after V lost 6 bases and J lost 5 bases. CDR3 length equals 15 residues. This CDR3 is CASRPGLAVNNEQFF. In nucleotides, the CDR3 is TGTGCCAGCAGACCGGGACTAGCGGTCAACAATGAGCAGTTCTTC.

This clonotype has only a few counts. V usage is TRBV6-1 and J usage is TRBJ2-1, with 7 bases lining up with TRBD1. The CDR3 spans 17 residues. Germline V gene lookup returns CDR1 MNHNS and CDR2 SASEGT. V lost 8 bases to trimming and J lost 2 bases; unmatched junction nucleotides: 15. The CDR3 region is CASRDRLGNQPYNEQFF. DNA of the CDR3: TGTGCCAGCCGGGACAGACTGGGGAATCAACCCTACAATGAGCAGTTCTTC.

V gene TRBV7-2 combines with J gene TRBJ2-5; D unresolved. This CDR3 contains 13 residues. The germline gives CDR1 SGHTA, CDR2 FQGNSA. The V end lost 3 bases, the J end lost 9 bases, and 14 bases lay between the germline ends. The CDR3 reads CASSLDGLAAQYF. Written as DNA, the CDR3 is TGTGCCAGCAGCTTGGATGGTCTGGCGGCCCAGTACTTC.

The sample holds one count of this clonotype. The rearrangement joins TRBV6-2 or TRBV6-3 to TRBJ2-3, with 7 bases aligning to TRBD1. The trim removed 7 bases at V and 2 bases at J, leaving 9 bases unmatched. This CDR3 region has 15 residues. Per germline, CDR1 MNHEY and CDR2 SVGEGT. The CDR3 reads CASNKGTAYTDTQYF. The CDR3 DNA reads TGTGCCAGCAACAAAGGGACAGCTTACACAGATACGCAGTATTTT.

The J gene is TRBJ2-5, the V gene TRBV4-1, with D perhaps TRBD1 or TRBD2 (6 bases each). Germline assignment: CDR1 MGHRA and CDR2 YSYEKL. The length of the CDR3 is 14 residues. V lost 4 bases to trimming and J lost 5 bases, with 14 bases between them. The CDR3 loop is CASSRNREEETQYF. The CDR3 region has the DNA TGCGCCAGCAGCCGCAACAGGGAGGAGGAGACCCAGTACTTC.

The gene calls are TRBV5-6 and TRBJ2-5, with D unclear. The germline gives CDR1 SGHDT, CDR2 YYEEEE. V dropped 7 bases and J dropped 5 bases, with 18 bases sitting between them. The CDR3 covers 14 residues. The CDR3 region has the DNA TGTGCCAGCGGCTCGAGTAAGGGTTTGGAGACCCAGTACTTC. The encoded protein is CASGSSKGLETQYF.

The chain is built from TRBV5-6 and TRBJ1-2; D may be TRBD1 (6 bases). Trimming pared 3 bases from V and 5 bases from J, leaving 11 bases between. Germline assignment: CDR1 SGHDT and CDR2 YYEEEE. CDR3 length: 13 amino acids. The CDR3 sequence: CASSYQGLYGYTF. The CDR3 nucleotides read TGTGCCAGCAGCTACCAGGGGCTATATGGCTACACCTTC.

This rearrangement joins TRBV7-9 to TRBJ2-7; D gene uncertain. V lost 0 bases and J 3 bases, leaving 15 bases between the germline ends. The V gene's germline CDR1 is SEHNR and CDR2 FQNEAQ (reference sequence). The CDR3 totals 16 residues. The CDR3 sequence: CASSLAWRRGDYEQYF. CDR3 DNA: TGTGCCAGCAGCTTAGCCTGGCGTCGCGGAGACTACGAGCAGTACTTC.